This is a list of T cell receptor beta chains from one sample in a study of T-cell reconstitution after alpha-beta-depleted transplantation in children. TCRdb passed the PCR reads through MiXCR, listing each CDR3 protein once. This sample has 700,000 or so distinct CDR3 sequences; around 13% occur once, and the top ten carry 0.79%. The sample consisted of PBMCs, taken before TCRalphabeta/CD19-depleted stem cell transplant. Receptors originate from a girl between 2 and 10 years old with congenital amegakaryocytic thrombocytopenia, due to receive a stem cell transplant. CDR3s include the opening cysteine and the closing phenylalanine or tryptophan. The D gene is left open where the match is weak. Clone size is stated in some rows and not others, as once, few, many or a class when expanded.

j_gene: TRBJ2-7
v_gene: TRBV12-3/TRBV12-4
abundance: many
d_gene: TRBD2
CDR3aa: CASSFTSVSSYEQYF
CDR3nt: TGTGCCAGCAGTTTCACTAGCGTGAGCTCCTACGAGCAGTACTTC

j_gene: TRBJ1-5
v_gene: TRBV20-1
abundance: few
d_gene: TRBD1
CDR3aa: CSVRTGTGDEPQHF
CDR3nt: TGCAGCGTCCGGACCGGGACAGGGGATGAGCCCCAGCATTTT

j_gene: TRBJ2-3
v_gene: TRBV12-3/TRBV12-4
abundance: NA
d_gene: TRBD2
CDR3aa: CASSPKRGGLARKADTQYF
CDR3nt: TGTGCCAGCAGCCCGAAACGCGGTGGACTAGCACGGAAGGCAGATACGCAGTATTTT

j_gene: TRBJ2-1
v_gene: TRBV6-2/TRBV6-3
abundance: NA
d_gene: TRBD2
CDR3aa: CASSSRSLWRENPSSYNEQFF
CDR3nt: TGTGCCAGCAGCAGCAGGTCCTTGTGGCGGGAGAACCCCTCCTCCTACAATGAGCAGTTCTTC

j_gene: TRBJ2-6
v_gene: TRBV20-1
abundance: many
d_gene: NA
CDR3aa: CSAISGAAVLTF
CDR3nt: TGCAGTGCTATATCAGGGGCGGCCGTCCTGACTTTC

j_gene: TRBJ2-2
v_gene: TRBV20-1
abundance: few
d_gene: TRBD2
CDR3aa: CSADRLAGGGGELFF
CDR3nt: TGCAGTGCCGACAGACTAGCGGGAGGGGGCGGGGAGCTGTTTTTT

j_gene: TRBJ2-7
v_gene: TRBV28
abundance: NA
d_gene: NA
CDR3aa: CASKPDSTYEQYF
CDR3nt: TGTGCCAGCAAACCGGATTCCACCTACGAGCAGTACTTC

j_gene: TRBJ2-4
v_gene: TRBV7-9
abundance: NA
d_gene: NA
CDR3aa: CASSLDVGVASQYF
CDR3nt: TGTGCCAGCAGCTTAGATGTTGGGGTTGCGTCACAGTACTTC

j_gene: TRBJ2-7
v_gene: TRBV7-9
abundance: NA
d_gene: TRBD2
CDR3aa: CASSHGGTNYEQYF
CDR3nt: TGTGCCAGCAGTCACGGGGGGACTAACTACGAGCAGTACTTC

j_gene: TRBJ1-3
v_gene: TRBV6-1
abundance: many
d_gene: NA
CDR3aa: CASSPQIPFNTIYF
CDR3nt: TGTGCCAGCAGTCCCCAGATACCCTTTAACACCATATATTTT

j_gene: TRBJ2-1
v_gene: TRBV11-1
abundance: few
d_gene: TRBD2
CDR3aa: CASSLRRREGDEQFF
CDR3nt: TGTGCCAGCAGCTTGCGACGGCGGGAGGGAGATGAGCAGTTCTTC